A selection of T cell receptor beta chains follows, all from one sample in a study of T-cell reconstitution after alpha-beta-depleted transplantation in children. Using its own MiXCR run on the PCR reads, TCRdb lists one record per CDR3 protein. The sample yields 330,000 or so distinct CDR3 sequences, 10% seen once. The source material was PBMCs, sampled before TCRalphabeta/CD19-depleted stem cell transplant. These receptor sequences come from a boy younger than two with acute myeloid leukemia, due to receive a stem cell transplant. The CDR3 runs from the conserved cysteine through the conserved F or W. Each record gives: clone size, V gene, J gene, D gene, CDR3 DNA, CDR3 protein. A D gene is named only where the DNA matches it firmly. Clone size is not always given. Where it is, it says once, few, many or a class for expanded clones.

>many|TRBV20-1|TRBJ2-7|.
TGCAGTGCTAGAGAGGGGGCCTCCTACGAGCAGTACTTC
CSAREGASYEQYF
>many|TRBV3-1|TRBJ2-3|.
TGTGCCAGCAGCCAAGTGATGGTGGGTAGCGGTGCAGATACGCAGTATTTT
CASSQVMVGSGADTQYF
>many|TRBV20-1|TRBJ2-5|TRBD2
TGCAGTGCTAGAGAGCCCCTAGCGGGACGACAAGAGACCCAGTACTTC
CSAREPLAGRQETQYF
>many|TRBV20-1|TRBJ1-2|.
TGCAGTGCTCCTGACACTTTTTTTTATGGCTACACCTTC
CSAPDTFFYGYTF
>.|TRBV28|TRBJ1-4|.
TGTGCCAGCAGTTCCTACAGTCTCCCAAGCCTTAATGAAAAACTGTTTTTT
CASSSYSLPSLNEKLFF
>many|TRBV18|TRBJ2-7|.
TGTGCCAGCTCACCCACGGGCAACGAGCAGTACTTC
CASSPTGNEQYF
>few|TRBV7-8|TRBJ2-5|TRBD2
TGTGCCAGCAGCCATCTAAGGACTAGCGGGAGGGGGGAAGAGACCCAGTACTTC
CASSHLRTSGRGEETQYF
>.|TRBV20-1|TRBJ1-1|TRBD1
TGCAGCGCTAGAGATAGGGGACAGGGGGCGACTGAAGCTTTCTTT
CSARDRGQGATEAFF
>many|TRBV7-9|TRBJ2-7|.
TGTGCCAGCAGCTTAGCTCAGGGTCCCTCCTACGAGCAGTACTTC
CASSLAQGPSYEQYF
>many|TRBV6-1|TRBJ2-7|TRBD1
TGTGCCAGCAGCCGTCCTACCAACGGACAGGGTTTGTACGAGCAGTACTTC
CASSRPTNGQGLYEQYF
>.|TRBV10-3|TRBJ2-3|TRBD2
TGTGCCATCAGGTCCCCTAGCGGGGGGGGGCCAGATACGCAGTATTTT
CAIRSPSGGGPDTQYF
>few|TRBV4-3|TRBJ1-2|.
TGCGCCAGCAGCCAAGATCTAGTCAGGTACTATGGCTACACCTTC
CASSQDLVRYYGYTF
>few|TRBV6-5|TRBJ2-5|.
TGTGCCAGCAGTTACACCCGGACGGAAGAGACCCAGTACTTC
CASSYTRTEETQYF
>many|TRBV27|TRBJ2-6|TRBD2
TGTGCCAGCAGTAGTAGACTAGCGGGCTTCTCTGGGGCCAACGTCCTGACTTTC
CASSSRLAGFSGANVLTF
>few|TRBV10-3|TRBJ2-1|TRBD2
TGTGCCATCAGTGTAGCGGGGGGGAACAATGAGCAGTTCTTC
CAISVAGGNNEQFF
>.|TRBV3-1|TRBJ2-5|TRBD2
TGTGCCAGCAGCCAAAGGGGCGGGGGGGCTGAGACCCAGTACTTC
CASSQRGGGAETQYF
>many|TRBV5-1|TRBJ1-1|.
TGCGCCAGCACCGGGGGCAAGAACACTGAAGCTTTCTTT
CASTGGKNTEAFF
>many|TRBV24-1|TRBJ2-1|.
TGTGCCACCAGTGATCTCAACAATGAGCAGTTCTTC
CATSDLNNEQFF
>many|TRBV24-1|TRBJ2-1|TRBD2
TGTGCCACCAGTCTAGCGGGAGCACCCAATGAGCAGTTCTTC
CATSLAGAPNEQFF
>.|TRBV3-1|TRBJ2-1|.
TGTGCCAGCAGCCAAGGGGTCGGATCCGGGAACCCCAATGAGCAGTTCTTC
CASSQGVGSGNPNEQFF
>many|TRBV29-1|TRBJ1-1|.
TGCAGCGTTGAGGCCAGGGGAGGCACTGAAGCTTTCTTT
CSVEARGGTEAFF
>many|TRBV5-1|TRBJ2-1|.
TGCGCCAGCAGCCAGCTAGCAGGCAATGAGCAGTTCTTC
CASSQLAGNEQFF
>many|TRBV20-1|TRBJ2-3|.
TGCAGTGTTGACCACACAGATACGCAGTATTTT
CSVDHTDTQYF
>few|TRBV12-3/TRBV12-4|TRBJ2-5|TRBD2
TGTGCCAGCAGTTTAAGCGGGAGAAGTCGAGAGACCCAGTACTTC
CASSLSGRSRETQYF
>many|TRBV15|TRBJ2-7|.
TGTGCCACCAGCAGAGATCGCGGCGGAGTGAGCGCCTACGAGCAGTACTTC
CATSRDRGGVSAYEQYF
>.|TRBV12-3/TRBV12-4|TRBJ2-4|.
TGTGCCAGCAGCGAGCTAGCCAAAAACATTCAGTACTTC
CASSELAKNIQYF
>many|TRBV12-3/TRBV12-4|TRBJ1-5|TRBD1
TGTGCCAGCAGCAAGGGGGACAGGGCCAGGCCCCAGCATTTT
CASSKGDRARPQHF
>many|TRBV5-6|TRBJ2-7|TRBD1
TGTGCCAGCAGCTTGTCGACAGGGAAGCAGTACTTC
CASSLSTGKQYF
>.|TRBV20-1|TRBJ2-7|TRBD1
TGCAGTGCCCGACAGGGGGCTACCTACGAGCAGTACTTC
CSARQGATYEQYF
>few|TRBV4-1|TRBJ1-2|.
TGCGCCAGCAGCCAAGATGTGGAGGGCGGAGGATTCTATGGCTACACCTTC
CASSQDVEGGGFYGYTF
>few|TRBV20-1|TRBJ2-1|.
TGCAGTGCTAGAGAGTTGTACGGGGTAAGCTCCTACAATGAGCAGTTCTTC
CSARELYGVSSYNEQFF
>many|TRBV4-2|TRBJ2-2|TRBD2
TGTGCCAGCAGCCAAATGGGACTAGCGGGAGTCAGCACCGGGGAGCTGTTTTTT
CASSQMGLAGVSTGELFF
>many|TRBV20-1|TRBJ2-7|TRBD2
TGCAGTGCTAGAAGTCTTAGCGGGGGTTCCGTCTACGAGCAGTACTTC
CSARSLSGGSVYEQYF
>many|TRBV6-1|TRBJ1-1|TRBD1
TGTGCCAGCAGTACGAACAGGGGGGCTGAAGCTTTCTTT
CASSTNRGAEAFF
>many|TRBV29-1|TRBJ1-2|.
TGCAGCGTTGAAGATCCACGCGCAGGCCGCAGGGCCTATGGCTACACCTTC
CSVEDPRAGRRAYGYTF
>many|TRBV28|TRBJ2-3|TRBD2
TGTGCCAGCAGTTTTCTACTAGCGGGAGGGCCAGATACGCAGTATTTT
CASSFLLAGGPDTQYF
>many|TRBV28|TRBJ2-7|.
TGTGCCAGCAGTCCTCAGGGGATCCGACGCTACGAGCAGTACTTC
CASSPQGIRRYEQYF
>many|TRBV12-3/TRBV12-4|TRBJ2-5|TRBD2
TGTGCCAGCAGTATCCGTTTCAATAGCGGGGGGGCCAGAGAGACCCAGTACTTC
CASSIRFNSGGARETQYF
>many|TRBV12-3/TRBV12-4|TRBJ2-3|.
TGTGCCAGCAGTTTAGTCGGGGAAGGTACGCAGTATTTT
CASSLVGEGTQYF
>many|TRBV29-1|TRBJ2-5|.
TGCAGCGTTGTGTCGAGGTACCAAGAGACCCAGTACTTC
CSVVSRYQETQYF